This T cell receptor beta chain is drawn from a study of shared clonotypes between healthy human individuals (TCRdb year 2020). For the study in its entirety: The cohort comprised two women and a few men aged 18 to 49 years. Different laboratories and diverse techniques were used to prepare libraries and sequence TCR repertoires, to increase sequencing depth and limit assay-specific biases. Blood TCR repertoires of a handful of healthy adults were deeply sequenced to estimate repertoire size and the extent of clonotype sharing between individuals. Per donor, three plates each were used for CD4 naive and CD4 memory, two for CD8 naive, and one for CD8 memory. Between about 0.94 and 8.9 billion PBMCs per donor were obtained by leukapheresis.

Turning to this clone: Its antigen is still unknown. The input lacks base qualities; no much larger clone sits a single base away.

Using the deep immunoSEQ assay, TCR CDR3 regions were amplified from genomic DNA by multiplex PCR. Extracted genomic DNA from each cell subset was spread evenly across all wells of several immunoSEQ 96-well plates, with each plate serving as a replicate. For sorted subsets, each replicate PCR was loaded with around 200 ng genomic DNA, equivalent to approximately 33,000 T cell genomes. Purified libraries were quantified with a Qubit 3.0 fluorometer, sized on a Bioanalyzer 2100, and re-quantified with the KAPA Library Quantification kit. Every immunoSEQ 96-well plate was sequenced on a separate single-read 150-cycle Illumina NextSeq 550 flow cell. Under the source paper's analysis protocol: The immunoSEQ output contained only junctional sequences without quality scores, so filtering could not match that applied to full-length reads. Sequences were annotated with PyIR, a Python wrapper for IgBLAST v1.9, and V/J genes and CDR3 were assigned using IMGT germline references. Reads were filtered out if the reads had weak V/J assignments (E-value above 1e-6), no CDR3, stop codons, out-of-frame junctions, or ambiguous translated residues. V3J clonotypes were defined by identical inferred V gene, J gene, and CDR3 amino acid sequence. To compute the percentage overlap between repertoires, the number of shared unique clonotypes was divided by the size of the smaller repertoire. Richness of each repertoire was evaluated using RTK rarefaction, the Chao1 estimator, and Recon v2.1 estimates of unobserved clonotypes. For all TCRbeta clonotypes obtained by the gDNA method from a few donors, generation probabilities were computed with OLGA. TCRdb's version of the immuneACCESS table is confined to in-frame rearrangements and falls short of the full clone set. An unresolved V gene accounts for under half of the shortfall where checked; the remainder is of unknown origin. The V and J calls and clone size come from that table; D and trimming were worked out from the DNA. In all, the sample holds approximately 320,000 clones, and over 75% of those were seen once. Around 15% of the sample belongs to the ten largest clones.

What the study reported, not specific to this receptor: Incomplete sequencing was indicated by rarefaction of sorted-subset datasets, despite the large sequencing depth. Larger estimated clonotype richness was generally found for naive subsets than for memory subsets. Pairwise subsampling led to the expectation that sequencing depth would affect the degree of clonotype sharing among donors. Only blood was sampled, and tissue TCR repertoires likely differ from those in blood. Because the study included a small number of donors, the genetic and exposure-history diversity represented was limited. Compared with non-shared clonotypes, clonotypes shared by all four sorted-subset donors had higher generation probabilities. Across four donors, around 5.4% of naive CD4, around 3.5% of naive CD8, under 2.5% of memory CD4, and under 0.45% of memory CD8 clonotypes were shared.

Donors were healthy HIV-negative adults with no recently reported acute infections or vaccinations. All donors were Caucasian adults living in Nashville, Tennessee, USA. CD8 memory samples were composed of magnetically selected CD45RO+ cells combined with CCR7-negative CD45RA+ effector memory (TemRA) cells. Blood was obtained by leukapheresis, after which PBMCs were separated by Ficoll-Histopaque density gradient centrifugation and cryopreserved in liquid nitrogen vapor phase. Purity and quantity of every magnetically sorted T cell population were checked by analytical flow cytometry. Genomic DNA was isolated from every sorted fraction and measured by UV absorbance on a Nanodrop 2000c. Spanning cysteine to phenylalanine, the CDR3 consists of 14 amino acids. This entry keeps only the CDR3 DNA: 42 bases, framed from base 1. V is clipped by 6 bases and J by 4 bases, and the sequence between their germline boundaries is 19 bases long. CDR1 and CDR2 (SQVTM, ANQGSEA) derive from the germline V gene.

Sequences were obtained from memory CD8+ T cells sorted from blood. The sample's cell subset or site, from its label and the paper: CD45RO+ cells pooled with CCR7-negative TemRA cells. The TCR sequence derives from a man between 18 and 35 years old in good health. This chain is built from TRBV29-1 and TRBJ2-7, and TRBD2 may be the D gene, going by 5 matching bases. The nucleotide sequence is given as TGCAGCGTACTCTTTTTCGGGAAGGCATACGAGCAGTACTTC. This gives the protein CSVLFFGKAYEQYF.